This note documents a single TCR beta chain sequence. Its antigen is unknown. The data originate from a study of T cell repertoires in cytomegalovirus infection. Study overall: Matching HLA type, along with CMV infection, was indicated by public TCR beta signatures.

Study-wide points: Cumulated frequencies of public TCR beta families served to identify carriers of CMV plus the relevant HLA. Across the ex vivo response, the dominant clonotypes were HLA-C-restricted CMV-specific TCR beta clonotypes.

TCRdb re-analysed the reads in MiXCR, keeping a single row per CDR3 protein. The sample shows around 740,000 distinct CDR3 sequences, roughly a third of them seen only once. The source of this sequence is a human donor in good health (CMV status not recorded). Some clones in this sample may be carry-over from other donors' samples. The sequencing sample was made of PBMCs.

The DNA for the CDR3 is TGTGCCAGTAGTAATTCCCCTCAGGGGGGAGTCGGTACGCAGTATTTT. Its protein product is CASSNSPQGGVGTQYF. This chain joins TRBV19 and TRBJ2-3, with D maybe TRBD1 (7 bases). V was trimmed by 4 bases and J by 8 bases, leaving 22 bases between them. CDR1 LNHDA and CDR2 SQIVND come from the germline V gene (reference sequence). The CDR3 sequence is 16 residues long.